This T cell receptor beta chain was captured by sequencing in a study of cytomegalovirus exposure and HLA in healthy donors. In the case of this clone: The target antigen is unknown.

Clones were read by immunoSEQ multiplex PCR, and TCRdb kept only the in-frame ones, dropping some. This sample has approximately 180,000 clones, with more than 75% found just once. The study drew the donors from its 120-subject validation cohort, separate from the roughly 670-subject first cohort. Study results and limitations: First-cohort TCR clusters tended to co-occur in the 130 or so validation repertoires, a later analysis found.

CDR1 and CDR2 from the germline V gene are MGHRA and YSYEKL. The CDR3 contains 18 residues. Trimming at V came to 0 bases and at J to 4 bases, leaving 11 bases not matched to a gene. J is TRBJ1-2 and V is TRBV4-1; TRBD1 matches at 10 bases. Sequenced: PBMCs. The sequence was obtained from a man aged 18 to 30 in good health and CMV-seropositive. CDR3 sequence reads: CASSQDLGMTGGFYGYTF. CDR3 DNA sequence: TGCGCCAGCAGCCAAGATCTCGGTATGACAGGGGGCTTCTATGGCTACACCTTC.